This T cell receptor (beta chain) was documented in a study of T cells after yellow fever vaccination. Notes on the study in general: When the response was secondary, it was weaker but reached its peak faster, day 5 versus 15.

The length of the CDR3 is 14 residues. V gave up 5 bases and J gave up 2 bases, with 10 bases separating them. The germline CDR1 and CDR2 sequences are SEHNR and FQNEAQ (reference sequence). For this clonotype: Its antigen remains unknown.

TCRdb re-derived calls from the 5' RACE reads in MiXCR, one entry per CDR3 protein. This repertoire shows about 630,000 distinct CDR3 sequences, 9% to 15% found once; its top ten account for about 15%. Sequencing used PBMCs, obtained on the day of the yellow fever booster vaccination. V is TRBV7-9 and J is TRBJ2-1; D gene ambiguous. The receptor was isolated from a young man who received the YFV17D yellow fever vaccine. CDR3 nucleotide sequence: TGTGCCAGCAGCCCCTCAGAGACCTACAATGAGCAGTTCTTC. Translation gives CASSPSETYNEQFF. Full variable domain (remainder filled in from reference TRBV7-9 and TRBJ2-1): DTGVSQNPRHKITKRGQNVTFRCDPISEHNRLYWYRQTLGQGPEFLTYFQNEAQLEKSRLLSDRFSAERPKGSFSTLEIQRTEQGDSAMYLCASSPSETYNEQFFGPGTRLTVL.